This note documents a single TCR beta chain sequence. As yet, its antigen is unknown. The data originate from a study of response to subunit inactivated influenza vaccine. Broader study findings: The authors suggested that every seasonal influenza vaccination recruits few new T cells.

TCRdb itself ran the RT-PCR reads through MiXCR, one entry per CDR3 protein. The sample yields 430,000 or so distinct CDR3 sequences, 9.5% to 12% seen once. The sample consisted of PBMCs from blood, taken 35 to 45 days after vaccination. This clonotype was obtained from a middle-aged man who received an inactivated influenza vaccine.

This chain's CDR3 is CASSLFLGGHQPQHF. As DNA, the CDR3 is TGTGCCAGCAGCTTATTCTTGGGTGGGCATCAGCCCCAGCATTTT. This chain joins TRBV7-2 and TRBJ1-5; D gene unclear. Germline V gives CDR1 SGHTA, CDR2 FQGNSA. Trimming removed 2 bases from V and 5 bases from J, with 13 bases in between. The CDR3 has 15 amino acids.